The present TCR beta chain was sequenced within a study of blood T cells in healthy people across ages. This clonotype was detected only a few times. Its antigen remains unidentified. Per the germline V gene, CDR1 is MGHRA and CDR2 is YSYEKL. The CDR3 length is 16 residues. Trimming pared 6 bases from V and 6 bases from J, leaving 18 bases between. Primers used in a second PCR of roughly 6 to 12 cycles were a sample-barcoded 5' primer and a J-beta primer mix. TCRdb reprocessed the 5' RACE reads via MiXCR and lists one record per CDR3 protein. Counted here are some 900,000 distinct CDR3 sequences, around 48% occurring once; the ten biggest clones make up roughly 13%. Study-wide results and caveats: A greater number of naive CD4+ cells and higher diversity distinguished long-lived donors from aged donors. Those diversity estimates obtained from one million T cells were thought to be underestimates.

V and J are TRBV4-1 and TRBJ1-6; a possible D gene is TRBD1 (5 bases). Sequencing input: blood. This receptor was taken from a man under 40 in good health. The CDR3 bases are TGCGCCAGCAGTCATACCGGGACCGATATTAATTCACCCCTCCACTTT. Translation: CASSHTGTDINSPLHF.